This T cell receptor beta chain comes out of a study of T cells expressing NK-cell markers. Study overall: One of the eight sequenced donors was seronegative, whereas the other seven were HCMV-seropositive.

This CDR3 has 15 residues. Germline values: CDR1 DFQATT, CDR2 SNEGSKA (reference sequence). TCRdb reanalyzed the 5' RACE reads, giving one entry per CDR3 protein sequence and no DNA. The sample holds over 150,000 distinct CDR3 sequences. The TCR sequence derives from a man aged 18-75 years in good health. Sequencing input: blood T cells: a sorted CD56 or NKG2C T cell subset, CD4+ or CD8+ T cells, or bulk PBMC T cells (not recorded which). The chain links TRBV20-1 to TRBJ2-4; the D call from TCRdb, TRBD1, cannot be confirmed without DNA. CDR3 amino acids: CSATGSGTDKNIQYF.